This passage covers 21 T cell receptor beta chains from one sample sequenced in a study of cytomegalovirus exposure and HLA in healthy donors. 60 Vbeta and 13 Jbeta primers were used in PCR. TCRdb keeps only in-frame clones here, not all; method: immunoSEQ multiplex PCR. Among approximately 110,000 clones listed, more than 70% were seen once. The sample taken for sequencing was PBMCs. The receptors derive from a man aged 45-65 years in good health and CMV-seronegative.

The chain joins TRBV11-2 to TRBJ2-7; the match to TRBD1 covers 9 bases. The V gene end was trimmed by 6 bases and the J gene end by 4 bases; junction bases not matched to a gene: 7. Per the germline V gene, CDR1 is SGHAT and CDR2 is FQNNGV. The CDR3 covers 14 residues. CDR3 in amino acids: CASSGDRVLYEQYF. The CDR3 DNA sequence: TGTGCCAGCAGTGGGGACAGGGTTCTTTACGAGCAGTACTTC.

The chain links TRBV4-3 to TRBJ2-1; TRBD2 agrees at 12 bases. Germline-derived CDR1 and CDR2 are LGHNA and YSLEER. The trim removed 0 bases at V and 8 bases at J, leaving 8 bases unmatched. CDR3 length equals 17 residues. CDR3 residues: CASSQDFTSGRPHEQFF. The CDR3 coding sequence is TGCGCCAGCAGCCAAGATTTTACTAGCGGGAGGCCGCATGAGCAGTTCTTC.

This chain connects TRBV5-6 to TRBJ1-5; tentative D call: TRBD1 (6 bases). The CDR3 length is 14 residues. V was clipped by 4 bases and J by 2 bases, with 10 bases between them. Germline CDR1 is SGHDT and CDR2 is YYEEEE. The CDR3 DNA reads TGTGCCAGCAGCCCGAAGGGGGGCAATCAGCCCCAGCATTTT. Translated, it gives CASSPKGGNQPQHF.

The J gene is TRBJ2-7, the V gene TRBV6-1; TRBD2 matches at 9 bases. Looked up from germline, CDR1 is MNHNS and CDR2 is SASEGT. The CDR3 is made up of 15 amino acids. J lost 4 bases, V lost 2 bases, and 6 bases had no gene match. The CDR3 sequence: CASSELGGGVYEQYF. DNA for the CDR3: TGTGCCAGCAGTGAACTGGGCGGGGGGGTTTACGAGCAGTACTTC.

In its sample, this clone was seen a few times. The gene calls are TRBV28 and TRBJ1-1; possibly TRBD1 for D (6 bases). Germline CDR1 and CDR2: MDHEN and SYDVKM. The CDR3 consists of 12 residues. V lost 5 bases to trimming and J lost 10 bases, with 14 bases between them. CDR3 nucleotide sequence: TGTGCCAGCAGTCTGCAGGGGAGTGGAGCTTTCTTT. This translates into CASSLQGSGAFF.

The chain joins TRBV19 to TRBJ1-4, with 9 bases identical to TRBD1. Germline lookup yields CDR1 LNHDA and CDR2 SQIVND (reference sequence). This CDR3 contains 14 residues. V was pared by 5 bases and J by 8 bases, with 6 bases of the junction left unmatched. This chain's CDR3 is CASSRTGADEKLFF. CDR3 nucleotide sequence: TGTGCCAGTAGTCGGACAGGGGCGGACGAAAAACTGTTTTTT.

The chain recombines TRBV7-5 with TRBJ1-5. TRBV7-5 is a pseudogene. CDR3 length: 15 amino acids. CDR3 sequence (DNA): TGTGTCAGAAGCTTAGGTCGCGTTGGCAATCAGCCCCAGCATTTT. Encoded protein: CVRSLGRVGNQPQHF.

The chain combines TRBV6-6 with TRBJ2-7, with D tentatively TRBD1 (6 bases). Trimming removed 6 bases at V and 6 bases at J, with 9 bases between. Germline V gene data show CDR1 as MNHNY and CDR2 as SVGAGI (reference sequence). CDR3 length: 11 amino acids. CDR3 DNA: TGTGCCAGCAGACAGGGTAGCGAGCAGTACTTC. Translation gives CASRQGSEQYF.

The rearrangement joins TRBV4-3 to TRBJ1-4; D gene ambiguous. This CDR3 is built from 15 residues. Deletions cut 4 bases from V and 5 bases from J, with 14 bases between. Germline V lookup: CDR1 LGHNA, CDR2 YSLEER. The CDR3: CASSPGEAGNEKLFF. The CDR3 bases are TGCGCCAGCAGCCCGGGTGAGGCGGGCAATGAAAAACTGTTTTTT.

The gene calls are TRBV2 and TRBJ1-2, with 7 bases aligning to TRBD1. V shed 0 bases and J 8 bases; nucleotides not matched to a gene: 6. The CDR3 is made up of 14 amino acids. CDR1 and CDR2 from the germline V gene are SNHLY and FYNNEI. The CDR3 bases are TGTGCCAGCAGTGAAGCGGCGACAGGGCGCGGCTACACCTTC. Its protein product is CASSEAATGRGYTF.

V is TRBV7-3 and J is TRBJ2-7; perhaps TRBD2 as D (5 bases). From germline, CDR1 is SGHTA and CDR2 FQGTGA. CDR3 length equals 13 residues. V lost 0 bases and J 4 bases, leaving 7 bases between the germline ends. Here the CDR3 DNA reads TGTGCCAGCAGCTTAACGTCGGGGTACGAGCAGTACTTC. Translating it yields CASSLTSGYEQYF.

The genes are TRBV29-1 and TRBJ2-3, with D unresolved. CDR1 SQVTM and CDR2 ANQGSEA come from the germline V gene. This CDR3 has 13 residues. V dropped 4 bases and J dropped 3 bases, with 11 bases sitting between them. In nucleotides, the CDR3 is TGCAGCGTTGGTCCTCTTCTAACAGATACGCAGTATTTT. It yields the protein CSVGPLLTDTQYF.

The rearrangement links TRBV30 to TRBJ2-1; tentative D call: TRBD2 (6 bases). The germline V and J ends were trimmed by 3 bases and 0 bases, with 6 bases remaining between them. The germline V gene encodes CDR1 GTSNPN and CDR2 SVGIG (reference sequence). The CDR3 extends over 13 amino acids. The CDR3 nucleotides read TGTGCCTGGAGCGGGAGCTCCTACAATGAGCAGTTCTTC. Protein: CAWSGSSYNEQFF.

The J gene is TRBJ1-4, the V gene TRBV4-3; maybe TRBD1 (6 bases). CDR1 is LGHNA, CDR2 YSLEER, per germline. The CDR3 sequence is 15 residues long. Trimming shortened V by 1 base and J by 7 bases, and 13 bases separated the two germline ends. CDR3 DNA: TGCGCCAGCAGCCAAGTTGGGACACATGGTGAAAAACTGTTTTTT. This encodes CASSQVGTHGEKLFF.

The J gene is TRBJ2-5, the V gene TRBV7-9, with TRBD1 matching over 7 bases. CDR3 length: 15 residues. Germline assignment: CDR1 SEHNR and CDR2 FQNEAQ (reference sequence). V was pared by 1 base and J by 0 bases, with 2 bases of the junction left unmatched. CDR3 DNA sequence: TGTGCCAGCAGCTTAGAGGGGGCGTACCAAGAGACCCAGTACTTC. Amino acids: CASSLEGAYQETQYF.

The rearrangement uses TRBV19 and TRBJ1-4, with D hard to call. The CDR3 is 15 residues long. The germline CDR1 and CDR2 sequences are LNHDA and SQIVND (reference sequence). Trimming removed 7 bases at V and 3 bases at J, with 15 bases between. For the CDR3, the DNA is TGTGCCAGTAATGATGTGCAGTCGCCTAATGAAAAACTGTTTTTT. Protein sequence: CASNDVQSPNEKLFF.

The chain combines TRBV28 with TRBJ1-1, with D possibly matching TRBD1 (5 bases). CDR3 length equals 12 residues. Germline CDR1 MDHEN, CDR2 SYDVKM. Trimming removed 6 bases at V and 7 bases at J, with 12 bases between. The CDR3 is CASRMTDFEAFF. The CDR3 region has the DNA TGTGCCAGCAGGATGACAGACTTTGAAGCTTTCTTT.

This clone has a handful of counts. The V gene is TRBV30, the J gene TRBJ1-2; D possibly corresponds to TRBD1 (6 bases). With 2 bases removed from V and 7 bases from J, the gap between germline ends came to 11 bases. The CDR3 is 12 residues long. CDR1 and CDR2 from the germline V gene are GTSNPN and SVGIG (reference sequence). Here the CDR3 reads CAWSPGGPGYTF. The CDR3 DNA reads TGTGCCTGGAGTCCGGGGGGGCCTGGCTACACCTTC.

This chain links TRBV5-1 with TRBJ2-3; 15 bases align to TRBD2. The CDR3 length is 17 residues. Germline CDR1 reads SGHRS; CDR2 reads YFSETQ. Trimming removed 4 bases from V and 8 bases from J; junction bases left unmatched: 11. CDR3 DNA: TGCGCCAGCAGCCCGGGGACTAGCGGGGGGATGCGGGGTACGCAGTATTTT. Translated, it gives CASSPGTSGGMRGTQYF. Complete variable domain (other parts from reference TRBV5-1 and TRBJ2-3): KAGVTQTPRYLIKTRGQQVTLSCSPISGHRSVSWYQQTPGQGLQFLFEYFSETQRNKGNFPGRFSGRQFSNSRSEMNVSTLELGDSALYLCASSPGTSGGMRGTQYFGPGTRLTVL.

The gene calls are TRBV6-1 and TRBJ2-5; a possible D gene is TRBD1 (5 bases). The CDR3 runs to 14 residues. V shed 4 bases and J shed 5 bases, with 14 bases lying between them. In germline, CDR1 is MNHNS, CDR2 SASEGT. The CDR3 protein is CASSGTVGPETQYF. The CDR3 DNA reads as TGTGCCAGCAGTGGTACCGTGGGGCCCGAGACCCAGTACTTC.

The DNA of the CDR3 is TGTGCCAGCAGCTTGGACAGCGGGCGACAAGAGACCCAGTACTTC. This gives the protein CASSLDSGRQETQYF. V usage is TRBV5-4 and J usage is TRBJ2-5, with D perhaps TRBD2 (6 bases). The germline CDR1 and CDR2 sequences are SGHNT and YYREEE (reference sequence). The CDR3 has 15 residues. With 0 bases removed from V and 2 bases from J, the gap between germline ends came to 11 bases.